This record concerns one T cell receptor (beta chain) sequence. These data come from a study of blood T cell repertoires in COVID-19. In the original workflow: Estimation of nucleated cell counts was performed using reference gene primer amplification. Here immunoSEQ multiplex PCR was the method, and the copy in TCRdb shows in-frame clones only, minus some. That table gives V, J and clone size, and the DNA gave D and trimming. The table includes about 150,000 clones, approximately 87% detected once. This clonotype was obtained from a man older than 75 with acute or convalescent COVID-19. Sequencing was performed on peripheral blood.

CDR3 in DNA: TGTGCCAGCAGCTTAGGTGCTGGAGGGGCAGTTGATGAGCAGTTCTTC. It translates to CASSLGAGGAVDEQFF. V and J are TRBV7-9 and TRBJ2-1; possibly TRBD2 for D (6 bases). V was shortened by 1 base and J by 8 bases, with 18 bases between the two germline ends. Per the germline V gene, CDR1 is SEHNR and CDR2 is FQNEAQ (reference sequence). CDR3 length equals 16 residues. Full variable domain (missing parts from reference TRBV7-9 and TRBJ2-1): DTGVSQNPRHKITKRGQNVTFRCDPISEHNRLYWYRQTLGQGPEFLTYFQNEAQLEKSRLLSDRFSAERPKGSFSTLEIQRTEQGDSAMYLCASSLGAGGAVDEQFFGPGTRLTVL.